Each of the 17 T cell receptor beta chains below was sequenced from the same sample in a study of tumor-infiltrating lymphocytes in primary liver carcinoma. cDNA specific to TCR beta was made from 500 ng of total RNA, with a constant-region primer employed for priming. Libraries of TCR beta came from three nested multiplex PCR rounds with slightly modified ARM-PCR. It was with TRBV1-TRBV30 forward primers and a C-beta reverse primer that the first two PCR rounds were run, at around 10 cycles each. TCRdb recomputed calls from the multiplex PCR reads with MiXCR, one row per CDR3 protein. The table includes fewer than 350,000 distinct CDR3 sequences, roughly two thirds detected once. Germline DNA was also extracted, while the blood RNA originated from unsorted whole blood. Sequenced input: peripheral blood. These receptors were collected from a man in his forties with primary liver carcinoma and hepatitis B virus infection.

There are a few counts of this clonotype. This chain links TRBV12-3 or TRBV12-4 with TRBJ2-7, with 10 bases that match TRBD1. The length of the CDR3 is 14 residues. Trimming took 5 bases from V and 4 from J; bases not matched to a gene: 5. CDR3 coding DNA: TGTGCCAGCAGTCGCCGACAGGGGGCGTACGAGCAGTACTTC. Its protein is CASSRRQGAYEQYF.

To note about this clonotype: One end of the junction fails to match germline, which may point to a read error. The V and J genes are TRBV5-1 and TRBJ2-1; 8 positions agree with TRBD2. Germline-derived CDR1 and CDR2 are SGHRS and YFSETQ. This CDR3 has 15 residues. The CDR3: CASSDTSGPGDERFF. The CDR3, as DNA: TGCGCCAGCAGCGATACTAGCGGCCCAGGGGATGAGCGGTTCTTC. Using reference TRBV5-1 and TRBJ2-1 for the parts outside the CDR3, the full variable domain is KAGVTQTPRYLIKTRGQQVTLSCSPISGHRSVSWYQQTPGQGLQFLFEYFSETQRNKGNFPGRFSGRQFSNSRSEMNVSTLELGDSALYLCASSDTSGPGDERFFGPGTRLTVL.

As to this clonotype: A much more abundant neighbour one base away suggests this may be a read error. V gene TRBV29-1 combines with J gene TRBJ2-5, with D possibly being TRBD2 (6 bases). Germline CDR1 reads SQVTM; CDR2 reads ANQGSEA. This CDR3 spans 12 amino acids. The ends were cut back, 7 bases at V and 5 bases at J, with 14 bases in the middle. The CDR3 region has the DNA TGCAGCGGCTGGGGAGGAGGGGAGACCCAGTACTTC. As protein: CSGWGGGETQYF.

This clonotype was recorded at least ten times. The chain has TRBV4-2 and TRBJ2-3, with a tentative D call TRBD2 (6 bases). The CDR3 loop spans 16 amino acids. Germline lookup yields CDR1 LGHNA and CDR2 YNFKEQ. Trimming left V 1 base short and J 1 base short, with 12 bases between. The CDR3 DNA follows: TGTGCCAGCAGCCAAGCGGCTAGCGCCCGCACAGATACGCAGTATTTT. Translated, it gives CASSQAASARTDTQYF.

This clonotype was seen once. The V and J genes are TRBV7-8 and TRBJ2-7, with 8 positions matching TRBD2. Germline CDR1 and CDR2: SGHVS and FQNEAQ. The CDR3 sequence is 16 residues long. V shed 3 bases and J 3 bases; nucleotides not matched to a gene: 10. The CDR3 sequence is CASSFAPAGVIYEQYF. CDR3 bases: TGTGCCAGCAGCTTCGCCCCAGCGGGAGTCATCTACGAGCAGTACTTC.

Worth noting for this clonotype: A junction boundary mismatches the germline segment, possibly from a read error. The chain has TRBV4-3 and TRBJ2-3, with 10 bases aligning to TRBD2. The CDR3 extends over 15 amino acids. Germline V gives CDR1 LGHNA, CDR2 YSLEER. CDR3 nucleotides: TGCACCAGCAGCCAAGCTAGCGGGAGTGCAGATATGCAGTATTTT. This codes for CTSSQASGSADMQYF.

Notes on this clonotype: The junction differs from germline at one of its ends, possibly a read error. This chain connects TRBV5-6 to TRBJ2-4; D is perhaps TRBD1 (5 bases). CDR3 length equals 16 residues. CDR1 is SGHDT, CDR2 YYEEEE, per germline. The CDR3 bases are TGTGTCAGCAGTGCTAGGGGATTTTTATCCAAAAACATTCAGTACTTC. It encodes CVSSARGFLSKNIQYF. The full variable domain, its missing parts supplied by reference TRBV5-6 and TRBJ2-4, is DAGVTQSPTHLIKTRGQQVTLRCSPKSGHDTVSWYQQALGQGPQFIFQYYEEEERQRGNFPDRFSGHQFPNYSSELNVNALLLGDSALYLCVSSARGFLSKNIQYFGAGTRLSVL.

This clonotype has at least ten counts. This chain links TRBV4-1 with TRBJ2-1; 7 bases align to TRBD2. V lost 4 bases to trimming and J lost 1 base; unmatched junction nucleotides: 4. The length of the CDR3 is 15 residues. Germline CDR1 and CDR2: MGHRA and YSYEKL. In nucleotides, the CDR3 is TGCGCCAGCAGCCTGGGAGCGGGGTCCTACAATGAGCAGTTCTTC. Translation: CASSLGAGSYNEQFF.

The genes are TRBV5-4 and TRBJ2-1; D is unclear. The germline CDR1 and CDR2 sequences are SGHNT and YYREEE (reference sequence). CDR3 length: 13 amino acids. The V end lost 4 bases, the J end lost 8 bases, and 13 bases lay between the germline ends. CDR3 in DNA: TGTGCCAGCAGCCCTGTTGGTGTCGATGAGCAGTTCTTC. It translates to CASSPVGVDEQFF. The full variable domain, its missing parts supplied by reference TRBV5-4 and TRBJ2-1, is ETGVTQSPTHLIKTRGQQVTLRCSSQSGHNTVSWYQQALGQGPQFIFQYYREEENGRGNFPPRFSGLQFPNYSSELNVNALELDDSALYLCASSPVGVDEQFFGPGTRLTVL.

On this clonotype: Just one base apart from a much larger clone, this may be a read error. The chain is built from TRBV29-1 and TRBJ1-1; D ambiguous. The CDR3 spans 14 residues. V gave up 6 bases and J gave up 0 bases, with 14 bases separating them. CDR1 and CDR2 (germline): SQVTM, ANQGSEA. In DNA, the CDR3 is TGCAGCGTGGCCCAGCAGTCGATGAACACTGAAGCTTTCTTT. Its translation is CSVAQQSMNTEAFF.

Comment on this clonotype: Because the CDR3 is missing its conserved closing phenylalanine or tryptophan, this is likely a read error. It is unclear where the CDR3 begins or ends on the DNA, so no DNA is shown, and the CDR3 is as TCRdb lists it. The chain combines TRBV6-5 with TRBJ2-1; TRBD2 reflects the table's D call only, with no check against the DNA. Germline V CDR1 and CDR2: MNHEY, SVGAGI. With termini counted, the CDR3 has 14 amino acids. The CDR3: CASSYSRMGHEQIL.

Notes on this clonotype: A much larger clone differs from this one at a single base, so this may be a read error. The chain couples TRBV6-6 to TRBJ2-7, with a possible D match to TRBD2 (5 bases). V lost 7 bases and J lost 1, with 11 bases in between. This CDR3 is built from 13 residues. CDR1 and CDR2 (germline): MNHNY, SVGAGI (reference sequence). CDR3 in amino acids: CASTQWRSYEQYF. The CDR3 nucleotides are TGTGCCAGCACCCAATGGAGGTCCTACGAGCAGTACTTC.

The chain combines TRBV14 with TRBJ1-1; D perhaps matches TRBD1 (5 bases). Germline CDR1 and CDR2: SGHDN and FVKESK. This CDR3 is 16 amino acids long. V lost 0 bases and J lost 7, with 18 bases in between. CDR3 DNA: TGTGCCAGCAGCCAAGATAACCCAGGGTGGGGGAATGAAGCTTTCTTT. Residues: CASSQDNPGWGNEAFF.

This clonotype was detected a few times. A much larger clone lies a single base off, so this may be a read error. This chain connects TRBV12-5 to TRBJ2-1; TRBD1 is a possible D gene (6 bases). The germline V and J ends were trimmed by 7 bases and 10 bases, with 14 bases remaining between them. Germline V gives CDR1 LGHNT, CDR2 FRNRAP. CDR3 length: 12 residues. The CDR3: CASDFGQMEQFF. CDR3 nucleotide sequence: TGTGCTAGTGATTTTGGACAGATGGAGCAGTTCTTC.

A word on this clonotype: This clone may be a read error of a much larger clone one base away. The rearrangement joins TRBV6-6 to TRBJ2-1; perhaps D is TRBD1 or TRBD2 (6 bases each). Germline V gene sequence: CDR1 MNHNY, CDR2 SVGAGI (reference sequence). This CDR3 is 14 amino acids long. The germline V and J ends were trimmed by 5 bases and 10 bases, with 18 bases remaining between them. CDR3 in DNA: TGTGCCAGCAGTGACACAAGATGGGGGGCGGAGCAGTTCTTC. It is translated as CASSDTRWGAEQFF.

The V call is TRBV29-1, the J call TRBJ2-5; D unresolved. Germline V gives CDR1 SQVTM, CDR2 ANQGSEA. The CDR3 extends over 13 amino acids. Trimming shortened V by 8 bases and J by 5 bases, and 18 bases separated the two germline ends. CDR3 sequence reads: CSIAAGIVETQYF. CDR3 in DNA: TGCAGCATTGCGGCTGGGATTGTGGAGACCCAGTACTTC.

Of note for this clonotype: Its ends do not fully match the called genes, so a read error is possible. The chain combines TRBV11-2 with TRBJ2-1; D perhaps matches TRBD2 (5 bases). This CDR3 is 16 amino acids long. Germline V gives CDR1 SGHAT, CDR2 FQNNGV. CDR3 coding DNA: TGTGCCAGCAGCTTAGTTTCTAGCAGGAGGCCCAATGAGCAGTTGTTC. It is translated as CASSLVSSRRPNEQLF.